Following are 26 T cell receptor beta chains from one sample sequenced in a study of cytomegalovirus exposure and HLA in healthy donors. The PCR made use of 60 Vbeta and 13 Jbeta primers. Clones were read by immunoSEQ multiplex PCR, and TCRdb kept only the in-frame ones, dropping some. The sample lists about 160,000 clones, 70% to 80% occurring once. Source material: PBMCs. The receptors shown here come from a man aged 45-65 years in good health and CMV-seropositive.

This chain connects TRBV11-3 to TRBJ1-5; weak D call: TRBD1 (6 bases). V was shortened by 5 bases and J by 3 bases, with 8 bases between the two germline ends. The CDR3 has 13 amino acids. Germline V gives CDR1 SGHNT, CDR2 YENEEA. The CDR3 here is CASSRTVNQPQHF. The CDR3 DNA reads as TGTGCCAGCAGCCGGACAGTCAATCAGCCCCAGCATTTT.

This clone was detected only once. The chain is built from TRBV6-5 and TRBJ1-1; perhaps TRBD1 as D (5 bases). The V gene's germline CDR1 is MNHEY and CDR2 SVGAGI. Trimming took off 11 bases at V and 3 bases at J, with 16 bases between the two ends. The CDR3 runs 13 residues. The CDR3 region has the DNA TGTGCCGCCATCGGCGGGGCGTACACTGAAGCTTTCTTT. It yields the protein CAAIGGAYTEAFF.

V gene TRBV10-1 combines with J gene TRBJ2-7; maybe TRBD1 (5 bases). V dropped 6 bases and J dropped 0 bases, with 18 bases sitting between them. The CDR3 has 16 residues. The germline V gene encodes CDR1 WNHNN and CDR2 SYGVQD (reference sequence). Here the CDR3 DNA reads TGCGCCAGCAGCCCCGATGGGGCCTTACTCTCCTACGAGCAGTACTTC. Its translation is CASSPDGALLSYEQYF.

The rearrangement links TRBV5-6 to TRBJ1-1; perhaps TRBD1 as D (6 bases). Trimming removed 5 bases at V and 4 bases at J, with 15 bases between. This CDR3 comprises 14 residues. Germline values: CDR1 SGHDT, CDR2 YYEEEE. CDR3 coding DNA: TGTGCCAGCAGGCACAGGGCCGGGGTCACTGAAGCTTTCTTT. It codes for CASRHRAGVTEAFF.

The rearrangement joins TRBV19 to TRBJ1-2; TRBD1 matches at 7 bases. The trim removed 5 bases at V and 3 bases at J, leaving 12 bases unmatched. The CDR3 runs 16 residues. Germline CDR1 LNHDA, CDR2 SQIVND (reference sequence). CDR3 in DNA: TGTGCCAGTAGTCCCCCCCTTGGAGGGGGCGACTATGGCTACACCTTC. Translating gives CASSPPLGGGDYGYTF.

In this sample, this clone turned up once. The CDR3 region has the DNA TGTGCCTGGAGTGCCCTTACAGGGGATGAAGCTTTCTTT. Translating it yields CAWSALTGDEAFF. The genes are TRBV30 and TRBJ1-1, with 7 bases aligning to TRBD1. The germline V gene has CDR1 GTSNPN and CDR2 SVGIG (reference sequence). V shed 1 base, J shed 7 bases, and the junction held 6 bases outside the gene matches. This CDR3 contains 13 residues.

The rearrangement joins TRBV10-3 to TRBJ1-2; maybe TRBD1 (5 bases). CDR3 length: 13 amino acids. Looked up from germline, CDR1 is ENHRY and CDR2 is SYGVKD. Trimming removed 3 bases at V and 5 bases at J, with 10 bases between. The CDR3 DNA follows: TGTGCCATCAGTGACGGCAGGGTTTATGGCTACACCTTC. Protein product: CAISDGRVYGYTF.

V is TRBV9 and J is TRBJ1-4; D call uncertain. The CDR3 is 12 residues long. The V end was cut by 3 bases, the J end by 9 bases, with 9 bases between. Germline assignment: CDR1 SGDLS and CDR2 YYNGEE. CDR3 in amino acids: CASSAGDKKLFF. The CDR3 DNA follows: TGTGCCAGCAGCGCGGGAGATAAAAAACTGTTTTTT.

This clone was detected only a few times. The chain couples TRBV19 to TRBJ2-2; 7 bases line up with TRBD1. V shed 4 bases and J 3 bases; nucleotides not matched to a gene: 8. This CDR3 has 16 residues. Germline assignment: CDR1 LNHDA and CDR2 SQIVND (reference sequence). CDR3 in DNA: TGTGCCAGTAGTAAAGACAGGGAACGAGACACCGGGGAGCTGTTTTTT. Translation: CASSKDRERDTGELFF.

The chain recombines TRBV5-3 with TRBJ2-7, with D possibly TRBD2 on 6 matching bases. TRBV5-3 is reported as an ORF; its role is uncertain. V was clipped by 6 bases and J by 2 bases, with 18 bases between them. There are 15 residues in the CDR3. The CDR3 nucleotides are TGTGCCAGAACGGGAGCAACGCGGCATACCTACGAGCAGTACTTC. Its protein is CARTGATRHTYEQYF.

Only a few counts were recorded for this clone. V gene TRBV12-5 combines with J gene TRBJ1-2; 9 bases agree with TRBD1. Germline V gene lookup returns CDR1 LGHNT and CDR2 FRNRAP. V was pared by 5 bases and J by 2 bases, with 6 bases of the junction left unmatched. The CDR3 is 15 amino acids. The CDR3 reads CASGRDRVWNYGYTF. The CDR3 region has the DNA TGTGCTAGTGGTAGGGACAGGGTATGGAACTATGGCTACACCTTC.

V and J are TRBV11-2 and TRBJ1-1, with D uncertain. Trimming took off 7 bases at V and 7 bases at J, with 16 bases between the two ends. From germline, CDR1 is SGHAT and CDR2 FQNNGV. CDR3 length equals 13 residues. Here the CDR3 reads CASTVLSPGEAFF. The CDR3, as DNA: TGTGCCAGCACCGTCCTATCGCCCGGTGAAGCTTTCTTT.

CDR3 nucleotide sequence: TGTGCCAGCAGCTTCACAGGGGGCTATGAGCAGTTCTTC. Translating gives CASSFTGGYEQFF. The chain joins TRBV5-4 to TRBJ2-1, with 9 bases aligning to TRBD1. Germline values: CDR1 SGHNT, CDR2 YYREEE (reference sequence). This CDR3 is 13 amino acids long. The ends lost 2 bases at V and 8 bases at J; junction bases unmatched: 2.

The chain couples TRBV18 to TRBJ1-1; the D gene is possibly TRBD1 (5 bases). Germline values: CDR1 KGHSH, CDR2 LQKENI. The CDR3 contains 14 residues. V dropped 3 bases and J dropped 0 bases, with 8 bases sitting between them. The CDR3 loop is CASSPAGMNTEAFF. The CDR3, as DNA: TGTGCCAGCTCACCGGCAGGGATGAACACTGAAGCTTTCTTT.

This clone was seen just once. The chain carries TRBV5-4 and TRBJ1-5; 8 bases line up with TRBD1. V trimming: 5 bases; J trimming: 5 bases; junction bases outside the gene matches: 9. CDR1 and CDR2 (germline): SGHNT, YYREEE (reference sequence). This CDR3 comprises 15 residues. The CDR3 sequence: CASSTGGVRDQPQHF. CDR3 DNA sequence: TGTGCCAGCAGTACAGGGGGGGTGAGAGATCAGCCCCAGCATTTT.

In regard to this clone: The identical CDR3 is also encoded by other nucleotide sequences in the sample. The CDR3 here is CAWSVQGSYGYTF. The CDR3, as DNA: TGTGCCTGGAGTGTACAGGGGAGCTATGGCTACACCTTC. The chain employs TRBV30 and TRBJ1-2, with 7 nucleotides matching TRBD1. Germline trimming cut 0 bases from V and 4 bases from J; bases unmatched to any gene: 2. This CDR3 has 13 amino acids. Germline loops: CDR1 GTSNPN, CDR2 SVGIG (reference sequence).

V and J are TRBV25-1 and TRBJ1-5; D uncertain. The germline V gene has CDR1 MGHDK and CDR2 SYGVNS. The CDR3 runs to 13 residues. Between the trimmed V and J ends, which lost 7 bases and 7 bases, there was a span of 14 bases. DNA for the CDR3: TGTGCCAGCACTGGGCCGGGAGGACAGCCCCAGCATTTT. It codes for CASTGPGGQPQHF.

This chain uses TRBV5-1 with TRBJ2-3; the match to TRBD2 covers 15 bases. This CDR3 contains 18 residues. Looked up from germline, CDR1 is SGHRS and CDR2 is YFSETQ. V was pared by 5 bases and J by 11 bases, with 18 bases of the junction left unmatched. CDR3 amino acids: CASRSWLQGLAGGKEQYF. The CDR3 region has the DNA TGCGCCAGCAGGTCTTGGCTACAGGGACTAGCGGGGGGCAAGGAGCAGTATTTT.

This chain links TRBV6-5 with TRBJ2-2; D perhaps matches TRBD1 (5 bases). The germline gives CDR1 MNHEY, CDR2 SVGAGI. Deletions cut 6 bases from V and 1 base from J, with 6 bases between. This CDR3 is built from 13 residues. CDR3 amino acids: CASRGVNTGELFF. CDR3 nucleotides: TGTGCCAGCAGAGGGGTGAACACCGGGGAGCTGTTTTTT.

CDR3 amino acids: CATSRDRGLGEKLFF. CDR3 bases: TGTGCCACCAGCAGAGACAGGGGGCTAGGGGAAAAACTGTTTTTT. V is TRBV15 and J is TRBJ1-4; 8 bases match TRBD1. The J segment lost 8 bases and the V segment lost 0 bases, leaving 5 bases of the junction unmatched. Germline loops: CDR1 LNHNV, CDR2 YYDKDF (reference sequence). The CDR3 contains 15 residues.

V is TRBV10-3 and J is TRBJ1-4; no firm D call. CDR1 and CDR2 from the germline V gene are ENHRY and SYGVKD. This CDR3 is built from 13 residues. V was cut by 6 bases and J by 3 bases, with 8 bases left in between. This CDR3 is CAIRDGANEKLFF. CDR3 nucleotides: TGTGCCATCAGAGACGGGGCTAATGAAAAACTGTTTTTT.

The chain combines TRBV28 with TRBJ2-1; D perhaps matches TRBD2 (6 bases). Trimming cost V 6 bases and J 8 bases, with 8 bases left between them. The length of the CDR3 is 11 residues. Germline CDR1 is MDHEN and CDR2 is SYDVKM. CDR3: CASRRDHEQFF. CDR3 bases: TGTGCCAGCAGGCGGGACCATGAGCAGTTCTTC.

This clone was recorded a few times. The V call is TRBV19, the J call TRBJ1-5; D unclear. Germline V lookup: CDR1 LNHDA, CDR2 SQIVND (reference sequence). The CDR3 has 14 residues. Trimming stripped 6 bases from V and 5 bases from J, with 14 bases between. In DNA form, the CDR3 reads TGTGCCAGTAGCAAGGGAGGGCTTGATCAGCCCCAGCATTTT. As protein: CASSKGGLDQPQHF. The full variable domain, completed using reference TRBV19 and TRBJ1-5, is DGGITQSPKYLFRKEGQNVTLSCEQNLNHDAMYWYRQDPGQGLRLIYYSQIVNDFQKGDIAEGYSVSREKKESFPLTVTSAQKNPTAFYLCASSKGGLDQPQHFGDGTRLSIL.

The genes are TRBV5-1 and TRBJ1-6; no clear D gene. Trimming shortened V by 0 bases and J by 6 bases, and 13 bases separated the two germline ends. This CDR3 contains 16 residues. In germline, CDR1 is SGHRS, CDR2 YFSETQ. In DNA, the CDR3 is TGCGCCAGCAGCTTGGAAAGAGCACCACCTAATTCACCCCTCCACTTT. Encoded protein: CASSLERAPPNSPLHF.

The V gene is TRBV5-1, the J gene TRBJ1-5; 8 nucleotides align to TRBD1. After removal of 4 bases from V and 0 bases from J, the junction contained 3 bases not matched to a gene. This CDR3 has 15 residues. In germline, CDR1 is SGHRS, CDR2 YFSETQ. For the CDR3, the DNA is TGCGCCAGCAGCCGGACAGGGACTAGCAATCAGCCCCAGCATTTT. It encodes CASSRTGTSNQPQHF.

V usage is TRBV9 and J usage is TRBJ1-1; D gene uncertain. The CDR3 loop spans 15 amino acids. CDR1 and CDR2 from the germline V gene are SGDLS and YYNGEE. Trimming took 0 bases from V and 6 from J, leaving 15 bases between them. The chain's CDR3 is CASSVADEGYSEAFF. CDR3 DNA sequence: TGTGCCAGCAGCGTAGCTGATGAGGGATACTCTGAAGCTTTCTTT. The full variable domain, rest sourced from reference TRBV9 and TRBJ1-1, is DSGVTQTPKHLITATGQRVTLRCSPRSGDLSVYWYQQSLDQGLQFLIQYYNGEERAKGNILERFSAQQFPDLHSELNLSSLELGDSALYFCASSVADEGYSEAFFGQGTRLTVV.